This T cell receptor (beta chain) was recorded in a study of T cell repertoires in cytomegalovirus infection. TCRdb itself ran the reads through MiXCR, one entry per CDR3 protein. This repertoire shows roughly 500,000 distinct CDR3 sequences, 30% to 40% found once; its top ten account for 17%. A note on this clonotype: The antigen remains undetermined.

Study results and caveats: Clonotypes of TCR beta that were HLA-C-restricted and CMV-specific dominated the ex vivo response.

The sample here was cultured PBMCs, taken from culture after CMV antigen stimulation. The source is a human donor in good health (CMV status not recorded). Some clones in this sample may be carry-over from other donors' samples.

CDR3 nucleotide sequence: TGTGCCAGCAGCGTCCAGGGGCGGGATTCACCCCTCCACTTT. It encodes CASSVQGRDSPLHF. This chain joins TRBV9 and TRBJ1-6; possibly TRBD1 for D (6 bases). Trimming cost V 2 bases and J 8 bases, with 11 bases left between them. The CDR3 contains 14 residues. The germline V gene has CDR1 SGDLS and CDR2 YYNGEE.